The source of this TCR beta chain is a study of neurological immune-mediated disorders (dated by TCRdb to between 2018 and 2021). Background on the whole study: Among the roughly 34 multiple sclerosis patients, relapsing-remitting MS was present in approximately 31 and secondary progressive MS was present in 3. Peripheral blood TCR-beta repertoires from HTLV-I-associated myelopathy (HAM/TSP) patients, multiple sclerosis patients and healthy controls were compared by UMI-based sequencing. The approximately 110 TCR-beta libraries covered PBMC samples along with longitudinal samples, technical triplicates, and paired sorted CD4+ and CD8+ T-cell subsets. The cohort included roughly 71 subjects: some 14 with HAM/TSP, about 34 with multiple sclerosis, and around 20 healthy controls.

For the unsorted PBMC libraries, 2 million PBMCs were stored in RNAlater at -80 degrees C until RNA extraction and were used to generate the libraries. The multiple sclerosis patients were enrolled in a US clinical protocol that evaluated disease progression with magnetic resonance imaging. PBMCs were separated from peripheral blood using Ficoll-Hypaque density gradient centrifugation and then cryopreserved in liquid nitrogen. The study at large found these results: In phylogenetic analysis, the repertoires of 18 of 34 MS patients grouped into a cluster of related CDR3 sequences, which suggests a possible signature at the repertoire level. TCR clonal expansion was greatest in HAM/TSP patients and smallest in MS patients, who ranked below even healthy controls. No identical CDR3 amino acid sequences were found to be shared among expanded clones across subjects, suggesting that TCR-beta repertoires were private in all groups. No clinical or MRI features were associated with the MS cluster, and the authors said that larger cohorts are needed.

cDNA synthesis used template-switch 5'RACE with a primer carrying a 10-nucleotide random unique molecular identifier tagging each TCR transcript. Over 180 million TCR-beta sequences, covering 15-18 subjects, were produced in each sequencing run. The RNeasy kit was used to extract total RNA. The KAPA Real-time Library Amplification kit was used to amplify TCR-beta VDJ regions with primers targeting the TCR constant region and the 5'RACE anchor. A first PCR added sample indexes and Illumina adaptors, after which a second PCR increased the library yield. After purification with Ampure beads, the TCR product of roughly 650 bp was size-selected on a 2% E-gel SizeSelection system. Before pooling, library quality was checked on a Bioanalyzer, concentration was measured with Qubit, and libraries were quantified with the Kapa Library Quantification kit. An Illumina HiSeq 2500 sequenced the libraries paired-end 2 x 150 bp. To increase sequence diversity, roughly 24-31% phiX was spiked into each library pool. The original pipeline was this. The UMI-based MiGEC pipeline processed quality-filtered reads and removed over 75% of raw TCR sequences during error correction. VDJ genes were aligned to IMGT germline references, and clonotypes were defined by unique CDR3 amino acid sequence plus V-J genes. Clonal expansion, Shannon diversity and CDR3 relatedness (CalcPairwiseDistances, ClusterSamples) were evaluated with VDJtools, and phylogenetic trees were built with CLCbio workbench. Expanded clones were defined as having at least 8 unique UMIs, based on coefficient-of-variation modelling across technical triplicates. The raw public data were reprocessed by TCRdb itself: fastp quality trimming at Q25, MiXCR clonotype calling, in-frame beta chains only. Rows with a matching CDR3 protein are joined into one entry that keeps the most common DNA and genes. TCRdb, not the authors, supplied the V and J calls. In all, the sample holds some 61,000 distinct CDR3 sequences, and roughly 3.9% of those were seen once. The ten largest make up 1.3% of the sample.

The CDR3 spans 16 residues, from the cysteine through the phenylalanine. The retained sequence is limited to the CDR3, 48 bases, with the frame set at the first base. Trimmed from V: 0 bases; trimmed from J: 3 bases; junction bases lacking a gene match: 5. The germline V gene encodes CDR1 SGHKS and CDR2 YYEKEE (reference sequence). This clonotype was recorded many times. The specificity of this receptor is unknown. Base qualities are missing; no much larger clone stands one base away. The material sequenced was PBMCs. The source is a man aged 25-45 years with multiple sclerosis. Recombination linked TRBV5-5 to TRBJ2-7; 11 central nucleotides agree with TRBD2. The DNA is TGTGCCAGCAGCTTGGCTGCTAGCGGGGGGATCTACGAGCAGTACTTC. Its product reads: CASSLAASGGIYEQYF.